This passage covers 19 T cell receptor beta chains from one sample sequenced in a study of human T cells and chemical hapten exposure. TCRdb processed the RACE reads anew with MiXCR; each CDR3 protein has one entry. Here the sample spans tens of thousands of distinct CDR3 sequences, approximately 35% being singletons. Time point: patch test 1, 2 weeks after DPC sensitization. The treatment was: therapeutic diphenylcyclopropenone sensitization with weekly scalp DPC. Here the sequenced sample was whole blood, taken in connection with sensitization to the hapten diphenylcyclopropenone (DPC). These receptors were collected from a man in his forties with alopecia areata. Some clones in this sample may be carry-over from other donors' samples.

The V gene is TRBV7-2, the J gene TRBJ2-3; D unclear. There are 12 residues in the CDR3. Germline CDR1 reads SGHTA; CDR2 reads FQGNSA. V lost 5 bases and J 5 bases, leaving 8 bases between the germline ends. CDR3 sequence reads: CASSAYIDTQYF. In DNA form, the CDR3 reads TGTGCCAGCAGCGCCTACATAGATACGCAGTATTTT.

The rearrangement joins TRBV20-1 to TRBJ2-7; D gene unclear. V was cut by 5 bases and J by 3 bases, with 8 bases left in between. The CDR3 loop spans 11 amino acids. The germline V gene encodes CDR1 DFQATT and CDR2 SNEGSKA (reference sequence). CDR3 bases: TGCAGTGCTCCCGACGGCTACGAGCAGTACTTC. Its translation: CSAPDGYEQYF.

This clonotype was seen repeatedly, ten times or more. The chain has TRBV28 and TRBJ1-6; TRBD1 matches at 8 bases. The CDR3 contains 16 residues. Unmatched junction bases numbered 4, after V lost 3 bases and J lost 3 bases. Germline V gives CDR1 MDHEN, CDR2 SYDVKM. In nucleotides, the CDR3 is TGTGCCAGCAGTTTCGACAGGGGAGGCTATAATTCACCCCTCCACTTT. The encoded protein is CASSFDRGGYNSPLHF.

V is TRBV7-2 and J is TRBJ2-1; TRBD2 is a possible D gene (5 bases). V lost 4 bases, J lost 9 bases, and 16 bases lay in between. The length of the CDR3 is 14 residues. CDR1 is SGHTA and CDR2 is FQGNSA in the germline V gene. CDR3 sequence (DNA): TGTGCCAGCAGCTCCCAGCGGAGCGGCGGTGAGCAGTTCTTC. It encodes CASSSQRSGGEQFF.

The V gene is TRBV20-1, the J gene TRBJ2-1; TRBD2 matches at 12 bases. The junction had 5 bases not matched to a gene; V was cut back by 4 bases and J by 4 bases. The CDR3 contains 15 residues. Per the germline V gene, CDR1 is DFQATT and CDR2 is SNEGSKA (reference sequence). CDR3 nucleotides: TGCAGTGCTATCCCCCTAGCGGGAGGGTACAATGAGCAGTTCTTC. This encodes CSAIPLAGGYNEQFF.

This clonotype has just a few counts. This sequence joins TRBV20-1 and TRBJ1-2, with D unresolved. Trimming cost V 0 bases and J 1 base, with 9 bases left between them. Looked up from germline, CDR1 is DFQATT and CDR2 is SNEGSKA (reference sequence). This CDR3 comprises 14 residues. In nucleotides, the CDR3 is TGCAGTGCTAGAGATCCTGTGGGTAACTATGGCTACACCTTC. It translates to CSARDPVGNYGYTF.

This rearrangement joins TRBV12-3 or TRBV12-4 to TRBJ2-7; TRBD2 matches 9 bases. V was clipped by 0 bases and J by 2 bases; unmatched bases: 5. This CDR3 contains 16 residues. CDR3 sequence reads: CASSLAPSGIPYEQYF. CDR3 DNA sequence: TGTGCCAGCAGTTTAGCGCCTAGCGGGATACCCTACGAGCAGTACTTC.

The chain employs TRBV5-4 and TRBJ2-1; 10 nucleotides line up with TRBD2. Germline CDR1 is SGHNT and CDR2 is YYREEE (reference sequence). V was pared by 0 bases and J by 7 bases, with 7 bases of the junction left unmatched. The CDR3 has 16 residues. The CDR3 DNA sequence: TGTGCCAGCAGCTTGGATTCTAGCGGGGGCCCAAATGAGCAGTTCTTC. Protein: CASSLDSSGGPNEQFF.

The rearrangement joins TRBV6-5 to TRBJ1-1, with D maybe TRBD1 (5 bases). The V and J ends lost 4 bases and 1 base respectively, with 7 bases between them. Germline-derived CDR1 and CDR2 are MNHEY and SVGAGI. The length of the CDR3 is 13 residues. Written as DNA, the CDR3 is TGTGCCAGCAGTTTTACAGGGAACACTGAAGCTTTCTTT. Residues: CASSFTGNTEAFF.

The chain joins TRBV14 to TRBJ2-1, with D tentatively TRBD1 (6 bases). V was clipped by 4 bases and J by 4 bases, with 20 bases between them. Germline V CDR1 and CDR2: SGHDN, FVKESK. This CDR3 comprises 17 residues. The CDR3 DNA is TGTGCCAGCAGCCGTCGCGATCAGGGGTTCGCTTACAATGAGCAGTTCTTC. As protein: CASSRRDQGFAYNEQFF.

The gene calls are TRBV5-5 and TRBJ2-1; D may correspond to TRBD1 or TRBD2 (7 bases each). This CDR3 has 15 residues. The germline gives CDR1 SGHKS, CDR2 YYEKEE (reference sequence). V was cut by 0 bases and J by 5 bases, with 12 bases left in between. As DNA, the CDR3 is TGTGCCAGCAGCTTGGTGGCAGGGGGGGACAATGAGCAGTTCTTC. Its protein product is CASSLVAGGDNEQFF.

This clonotype was counted only a few times. The chain has TRBV12-3 or TRBV12-4 and TRBJ1-5; 9 positions match TRBD1. There are 16 residues in the CDR3. V dropped 5 bases and J dropped 3; count of bases not matched to a gene: 8. CDR3 sequence reads: CASSPHRGLVNQPQHF. CDR3 nucleotide sequence: TGTGCCAGCAGTCCACACAGGGGGCTAGTCAATCAGCCCCAGCATTTT.

This clonotype was picked up a small number of times. The V gene is TRBV5-1, the J gene TRBJ2-5, with TRBD2 matching over 10 bases. This CDR3 region has 15 residues. Germline values: CDR1 SGHRS, CDR2 YFSETQ. Germline trimming cut 3 bases from V and 4 bases from J; bases unmatched to any gene: 6. CDR3 sequence reads: CASSWGTSALETQYF. As DNA, the CDR3 is TGCGCCAGCAGCTGGGGGACTAGCGCCCTAGAGACCCAGTACTTC.

This sequence joins TRBV20-1 and TRBJ2-1; 8 bases agree with TRBD2. This CDR3 has 16 amino acids. Per germline, CDR1 DFQATT and CDR2 SNEGSKA (reference sequence). J lost 0 bases, V lost 2 bases, and 6 bases had no gene match. CDR3 sequence: CSARLREGGSYNEQFF. Written as DNA, the CDR3 is TGCAGTGCTAGATTACGGGAGGGGGGCTCCTACAATGAGCAGTTCTTC.

The gene calls are TRBV15 and TRBJ1-5; D call uncertain. Trimming cost V 3 bases and J 4 bases, with 10 bases left between them. Germline CDR1 LNHNV, CDR2 YYDKDF (reference sequence). CDR3 length: 14 residues. The CDR3 is CATSRDFLNQPQHF. As DNA, the CDR3 is TGTGCCACCAGCAGGGACTTCCTAAATCAGCCCCAGCATTTT.

This clonotype came up a few times. The gene calls are TRBV28 and TRBJ1-6, with a tentative D call TRBD1 (6 bases). The CDR3 loop spans 14 amino acids. Trimming took off 8 bases at V and 5 bases at J, with 13 bases between the two ends. Germline assignment: CDR1 MDHEN and CDR2 SYDVKM. CDR3 in amino acids: CASVGGTNNSPLHF. The DNA for the CDR3 is TGTGCCAGCGTAGGGGGGACCAATAATTCACCCCTCCACTTT.

The rearrangement links TRBV14 to TRBJ2-1, with D unresolved. In germline, CDR1 is SGHDN, CDR2 FVKESK. V was trimmed by 0 bases and J by 5 bases, leaving 5 bases between them. The CDR3 has 13 residues. The CDR3 protein is CASSQDWNNEQFF. The CDR3 region has the DNA TGTGCCAGCAGCCAAGACTGGAACAATGAGCAGTTCTTC.

The rearrangement joins TRBV6-5 to TRBJ1-5, with 9 bases that match TRBD1. The CDR3 extends over 14 amino acids. Germline lookup yields CDR1 MNHEY and CDR2 SVGAGI. V trimming: 6 bases; J trimming: 5 bases; junction bases outside the gene matches: 5. The CDR3: CASRGQGYDQPQHF. The CDR3 region has the DNA TGTGCCAGCAGAGGACAGGGGTACGATCAGCCCCAGCATTTT.

This clonotype has a handful of counts. The V and J genes are TRBV28 and TRBJ1-1; 7 positions agree with TRBD1. The CDR3 totals 15 residues. J gave up 1 base and V 6 bases, and 8 bases lay outside the gene matches. Germline CDR1 is MDHEN and CDR2 is SYDVKM. CDR3 region: CASSLPGTANTEAFF. The DNA for the CDR3 is TGTGCCAGCAGCCTGCCGGGGACAGCGAACACTGAAGCTTTCTTT.